Listed here is a single T cell receptor (beta chain). CDR3 length equals 13 residues. V lost 6 bases to trimming and J lost 8 bases; unmatched junction nucleotides: 9. The germline V gene encodes CDR1 MDHEN and CDR2 SYDVKM. It was with random hexamers that 0.5 to 1 ug RNA was reverse transcribed. The amplification used immunoSEQ multiplex PCR on TCR beta CDR3; it spanned 54 Vbeta and 13 Jbeta. TCRdb redid the calling of the immunoSEQ multiplex PCR reads with MiXCR, one entry per CDR3 protein. The data hold approximately 150,000 distinct CDR3 sequences, with around 94% observed a single time. This record belongs to a study of CD8 T cells in Susac syndrome.

The sample comprised CD4+ T cells from PBMCs. The rearrangement uses TRBV28 and TRBJ1-2; TRBD1 matches at 7 bases. This TCR was recovered from a human donor in good health. CDR3 amino acids: CASSTTGLWGYTF. CDR3 DNA: TGTGCCAGCAGCACGACAGGGCTCTGGGGCTACACCTTC.